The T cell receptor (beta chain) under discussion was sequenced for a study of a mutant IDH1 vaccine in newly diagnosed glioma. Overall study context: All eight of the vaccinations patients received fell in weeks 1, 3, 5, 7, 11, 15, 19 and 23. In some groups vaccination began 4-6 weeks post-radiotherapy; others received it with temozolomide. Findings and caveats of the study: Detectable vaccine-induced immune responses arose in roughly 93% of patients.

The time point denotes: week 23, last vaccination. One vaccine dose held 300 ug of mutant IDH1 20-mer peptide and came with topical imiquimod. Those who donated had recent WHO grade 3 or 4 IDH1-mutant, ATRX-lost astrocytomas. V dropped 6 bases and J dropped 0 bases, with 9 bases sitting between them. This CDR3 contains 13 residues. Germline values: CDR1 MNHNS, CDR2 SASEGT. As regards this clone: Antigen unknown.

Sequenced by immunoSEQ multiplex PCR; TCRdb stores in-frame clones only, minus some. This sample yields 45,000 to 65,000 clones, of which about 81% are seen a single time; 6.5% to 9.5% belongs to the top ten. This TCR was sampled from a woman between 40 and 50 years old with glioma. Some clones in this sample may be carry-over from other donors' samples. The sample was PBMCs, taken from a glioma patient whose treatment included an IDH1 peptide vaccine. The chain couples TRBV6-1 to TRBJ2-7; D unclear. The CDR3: CASSTQFSYEQYF. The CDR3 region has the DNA TGTGCCAGCAGCACACAGTTCTCCTACGAGCAGTACTTC.